What follows are 29 T cell receptor beta chains derived from one specimen sequenced in a study of early T cells in non-severe SARS-CoV-2 infection. TCRdb redid the calling of the 5' RACE reads with MiXCR, one entry per CDR3 protein. The sample carries approximately 30,000 distinct CDR3 sequences, about 5.3% recorded once. The sample comprised whole blood. These TCRs come from an adult who was a healthcare worker with PCR-confirmed SARS-CoV-2 infection or an uninfected control (not recorded which).

This clonotype was counted at least ten times. The genes are TRBV6-1 and TRBJ1-1, with TRBD1 as a possible D gene (6 bases). Trimming left V 5 bases short and J 6 bases short, with 13 bases between. Germline V gene sequence: CDR1 MNHNS, CDR2 SASEGT. This CDR3 spans 13 amino acids. This CDR3 reads CASSMARGAEAFF. Here the CDR3 DNA reads TGTGCCAGCAGTATGGCCAGGGGCGCTGAAGCTTTCTTT.

This clonotype has a count of ten or more. This chain connects TRBV28 to TRBJ2-7; unclear D gene. The CDR3 runs 12 residues. Trimming took off 5 bases at V and 12 bases at J, with 17 bases between the two ends. Germline-derived CDR1 and CDR2 are MDHEN and SYDVKM. The CDR3 region has the DNA TGTGCCAGCAGTATCCAACAAACTGGGATGTACTTC. Translated, it gives CASSIQQTGMYF.

The V and J genes are TRBV27 and TRBJ2-3; D perhaps matches TRBD1 (6 bases). Trimming cost V 4 bases and J 2 bases, with 13 bases left between them. The V gene's germline CDR1 is MNHEY and CDR2 SMNVEV (reference sequence). This CDR3 is 15 amino acids long. The CDR3 DNA follows: TGTGCCAGCAGTTCCGGACAGCAAATCACAGATACGCAGTATTTT. This translates into CASSSGQQITDTQYF.

V is TRBV19 and J is TRBJ1-2, with D unclear. The CDR3 spans 14 residues. The V and J ends lost 0 bases and 7 bases respectively, with 12 bases between them. Germline CDR1 and CDR2: LNHDA and SQIVND (reference sequence). CDR3 coding DNA: TGTGCCAGTAGTATAGACAGATGGGCGAGTGGCTACACCTTC. Its protein product is CASSIDRWASGYTF.

This clonotype appeared a few times. V usage is TRBV7-2 and J usage is TRBJ2-7, with D uncertain. V was trimmed by 5 bases and J by 3 bases, leaving 14 bases between them. Germline V gene sequence: CDR1 SGHTA, CDR2 FQGNSA. The CDR3 spans 14 residues. CDR3 region: CASSPYGSGYEQYF. CDR3 coding DNA: TGTGCCAGCAGCCCGTATGGCTCTGGCTACGAGCAGTACTTC.

This clonotype was observed many times. V usage is TRBV5-4 and J usage is TRBJ2-3; 12 bases map to TRBD2. This CDR3 has 19 amino acids. V trimming: 0 bases; J trimming: 1 base; junction bases outside the gene matches: 9. In germline, CDR1 is SGHNT, CDR2 YYREEE (reference sequence). DNA of the CDR3: TGTGCCAGCAGCTTGGGGCTAGCGGGGGGGCGTGGAGGCACAGATACGCAGTATTTT. Protein: CASSLGLAGGRGGTDTQYF. Looking up the rest from reference TRBV5-4 and TRBJ2-3 gives the full variable domain: ETGVTQSPTHLIKTRGQQVTLRCSSQSGHNTVSWYQQALGQGPQFIFQYYREEENGRGNFPPRFSGLQFPNYSSELNVNALELDDSALYLCASSLGLAGGRGGTDTQYFGPGTRLTVL.

This clonotype was counted ten times or more. The rearrangement uses TRBV9 and TRBJ1-1, with TRBD1 matching over 8 bases. This CDR3 spans 17 amino acids. Germline loops: CDR1 SGDLS, CDR2 YYNGEE. V lost 4 bases, J lost 3 bases, and 14 bases stayed unmatched. The CDR3 sequence: CASSTPGQGKFHTEAFF. The CDR3 nucleotides are TGTGCCAGCAGCACCCCAGGACAGGGCAAGTTTCACACTGAAGCTTTCTTT. The entire variable domain, with the rest obtained from reference TRBV9 and TRBJ1-1, is as follows: DSGVTQTPKHLITATGQRVTLRCSPRSGDLSVYWYQQSLDQGLQFLIQYYNGEERAKGNILERFSAQQFPDLHSELNLSSLELGDSALYFCASSTPGQGKFHTEAFFGQGTRLTVV.

This clonotype was found a few times. This chain uses TRBV12-3 or TRBV12-4 with TRBJ1-5; 7 bases fit TRBD1. Trimming removed 5 bases from V and 3 bases from J; junction bases left unmatched: 10. The CDR3 covers 16 residues. The CDR3 nucleotides are TGTGCCAGCAGTCCTAGGGGGCAAATTGACAATCAGCCCCAGCATTTT. Translation gives CASSPRGQIDNQPQHF.

This clonotype was seen at least ten times. The chain carries TRBV20-1 and TRBJ1-1; D may be TRBD1 (5 bases). Deletions cut 3 bases from V and 3 bases from J, with 17 bases between. CDR1 is DFQATT and CDR2 is SNEGSKA in the germline V gene (reference sequence). This CDR3 spans 15 amino acids. Here the CDR3 reads CSASAPGRGYTEAFF. The DNA for the CDR3 is TGCAGTGCTAGCGCCCCCGGGCGGGGCTACACTGAAGCTTTCTTT.

This clonotype was counted at least ten times. The chain employs TRBV6-5 and TRBJ2-5, with a weak D call TRBD1 (6 bases). Trimming shortened V by 4 bases and J by 13 bases, and 16 bases separated the two germline ends. This CDR3 region has 12 residues. Germline values: CDR1 MNHEY, CDR2 SVGAGI. As DNA, the CDR3 is TGTGCCAGCAGTTCTTGGGGGACACCGATGTACTTC. Encoded protein: CASSSWGTPMYF.

This clonotype has at least ten counts. This chain uses TRBV3-1 with TRBJ2-1; D is perhaps TRBD1 (5 bases). V was trimmed by 4 bases and J by 2 bases, leaving 18 bases between them. Looked up from germline, CDR1 is LGHDT and CDR2 is YNNKEL (reference sequence). The CDR3 covers 17 residues. The CDR3 sequence is CASSPNVGRGTYNEQFF. Here the CDR3 DNA reads TGTGCCAGCAGCCCTAACGTGGGGCGCGGCACCTACAATGAGCAGTTCTTC.

This clonotype was recorded many times. V gene TRBV20-1 combines with J gene TRBJ2-7, with 10 bases fitting TRBD1. This CDR3 region has 13 residues. Germline V gene data show CDR1 as DFQATT and CDR2 as SNEGSKA (reference sequence). The junction had 4 bases not matched to a gene; V was cut back by 5 bases and J by 3 bases. In DNA form, the CDR3 reads TGCAGTGCTGAGACAGGGGGCGGCTACGAGCAGTACTTC. This gives the protein CSAETGGGYEQYF.

V is TRBV7-8 and J is TRBJ1-2; D perhaps matches TRBD1 (5 bases). CDR1 is SGHVS and CDR2 is FQNEAQ in the germline V gene. Trimming cost V 1 base and J 8 bases, with 8 bases left between them. The CDR3 spans 12 residues. For the CDR3, the DNA is TGTGCCAGCAGCTTAGAATGGGACGGCTACACCTTC. Its protein product is CASSLEWDGYTF. Full variable domain (outside the CDR3, taken from reference TRBV7-8 and TRBJ1-2): GAGVSQSPRYKVAKRGQDVALRCDPISGHVSLFWYQQALGQGPEFLTYFQNEAQLDKSGLPSDRFFAERPEGSVSTLKIQRTQQEDSAVYLCASSLEWDGYTFGSGTRLTVV.

This clonotype was counted ten times or more. This rearrangement joins TRBV7-9 to TRBJ1-1; TRBD1 might be the D (5 bases). The ends were cut back, 6 bases at V and 2 bases at J, with 19 bases in the middle. The CDR3 is made up of 16 amino acids. In germline, CDR1 is SEHNR, CDR2 FQNEAQ (reference sequence). The CDR3 here is CASSSARGPTNTEAFF. The CDR3 DNA reads TGTGCCAGCAGTTCAGCCCGGGGCCCCACAAACACTGAAGCTTTCTTT.

This clonotype was picked up many times. The chain carries TRBV12-2 and TRBJ2-2. TRBV12-2 is designated a pseudogene. This CDR3 spans 15 amino acids. The CDR3 spells CASRSQTDLTGELFF. CDR3 sequence (DNA): TGTGCAAGTCGCTCCCAGACTGATCTCACCGGGGAGCTGTTTTTT.

This clonotype was detected only a few times. J is TRBJ2-3 and V is TRBV7-2; perhaps TRBD1 as D (5 bases). Germline CDR1 is SGHTA and CDR2 is FQGNSA. V was trimmed by 1 base and J by 3 bases, leaving 11 bases between them. The CDR3 contains 15 residues. As DNA, the CDR3 is TGTGCCAGCAGCTTAGAGGGGTGGAGTACAGATACGCAGTATTTT. Amino acid sequence: CASSLEGWSTDTQYF. The full variable domain, completed using reference TRBV7-2 and TRBJ2-3, is GAGVSQSPSNKVTEKGKDVELRCDPISGHTALYWYRQSLGQGLEFLIYFQGNSAPDKSGLPSDRFSAERTGGSVSTLTIQRTQQEDSAVYLCASSLEGWSTDTQYFGPGTRLTVL.

This clonotype was recorded at least ten times. V and J are TRBV7-2 and TRBJ2-5; D is ambiguous. V lost 1 base and J 2 bases, leaving 8 bases between the germline ends. The germline CDR1 and CDR2 sequences are SGHTA and FQGNSA. The CDR3 is made up of 14 amino acids. CDR3 DNA: TGTGCCAGCAGCTTAGATGGCAGACAAGAGACCCAGTACTTC. Translating gives CASSLDGRQETQYF.

This clonotype was counted between two and nine times. The chain combines TRBV12-3 or TRBV12-4 with TRBJ1-3; the D is unclear. The V gene lost 4 bases and the J gene lost 0 bases, with 7 bases spanning the gap. The CDR3 is made up of 14 amino acids. CDR3 coding DNA: TGTGCCAGCAGTTCCCCCGGCTCTGGAAACACCATATATTTT. It is translated as CASSSPGSGNTIYF.

This clonotype was observed a few times. The V gene is TRBV20-1, the J gene TRBJ1-1, with 9 bases fitting TRBD1. The V gene end was trimmed by 6 bases and the J gene end by 8 bases; junction bases not matched to a gene: 10. Per the germline V gene, CDR1 is DFQATT and CDR2 is SNEGSKA (reference sequence). This CDR3 has 13 residues. The CDR3 DNA reads as TGCAGTGCCTTACAGGGGGCGTTATTCGAAGCTTTCTTT. This gives the protein CSALQGALFEAFF.

This clonotype came up many times. The J gene is TRBJ2-7, the V gene TRBV6-5, with D possibly matching TRBD1 (6 bases). The CDR3 spans 12 residues. Germline V gene data show CDR1 as MNHEY and CDR2 as SVGAGI. V was clipped by 6 bases and J by 7 bases, with 13 bases between them. The CDR3 DNA follows: TGTGCCAGCAGGGACACAGGGAAAGAGCAGTACTTC. It specifies CASRDTGKEQYF.

This clonotype was recorded many times. This chain links TRBV29-1 with TRBJ2-7; D tentatively reads TRBD1 or TRBD2 (5 bases each). There are 12 residues in the CDR3. V was cut by 4 bases and J by 1 base, with 8 bases left in between. CDR1 is SQVTM and CDR2 is ANQGSEA in the germline V gene. CDR3: CSVGEGSYEQYF. Here the CDR3 DNA reads TGCAGCGTTGGCGAGGGGTCCTACGAGCAGTACTTC.

This clonotype has a handful of counts. The rearrangement links TRBV5-1 to TRBJ2-1; D is possibly TRBD1 or TRBD2 (6 bases each). Germline V gives CDR1 SGHRS, CDR2 YFSETQ. Trimming pared 5 bases from V and 7 bases from J, leaving 22 bases between. The CDR3 consists of 16 residues. CDR3 in DNA: TGCGCCAGCAGGGAGGGACACACCCTTTTGGGGAATGAGCAGTTCTTC. It is translated as CASREGHTLLGNEQFF.

This clonotype was seen at least ten times. DNA for the CDR3: TGTGCCAGCAGCCAAGACAGGGGGCCTCATCAGCCCCAGCATTTT. Its translation is CASSQDRGPHQPQHF. The chain employs TRBV3-1 and TRBJ1-5; TRBD1 aligns across 8 bases. The CDR3 runs to 15 residues. CDR1 is LGHDT, CDR2 YNNKEL, per germline (reference sequence). With 0 bases clipped from V and 5 bases from J, the junction kept 3 bases outside the gene matches.

This clonotype was recorded a few times. V is TRBV19 and J is TRBJ1-2; no clear D. The CDR3 loop spans 11 amino acids. Germline CDR1 and CDR2: LNHDA and SQIVND (reference sequence). The germline V and J ends were trimmed by 10 bases and 4 bases, with 10 bases remaining between them. CDR3 protein: CAISSPYGYTF. In DNA form, the CDR3 reads TGTGCCATCTCATCGCCCTATGGCTACACCTTC.

This clonotype was observed many times. The J gene is TRBJ2-7, the V gene TRBV7-2; TRBD2 aligns across 9 bases. The length of the CDR3 is 14 residues. Germline lookup yields CDR1 SGHTA and CDR2 FQGNSA. Unmatched junction bases numbered 3, after V lost 5 bases and J lost 1 base. This chain's CDR3 is CASSPSGGSYEQYF. CDR3 coding DNA: TGTGCCAGCAGCCCAAGCGGGGGGTCCTACGAGCAGTACTTC.

This clonotype showed up many times. The V gene is TRBV27, the J gene TRBJ1-1; D gene uncertain. The CDR3 extends over 14 amino acids. CDR1 MNHEY and CDR2 SMNVEV come from the germline V gene (reference sequence). V was cut by 3 bases and J by 11 bases, with 19 bases left in between. The CDR3 DNA is TGTGCCAGCAGTTTGTCCGGGAGTCCCCGGGTTGCTTTCTTT. Translating gives CASSLSGSPRVAFF.

This clonotype was counted ten times or more. The chain recombines TRBV11-2 with TRBJ2-5; tentatively, D is TRBD2 (5 bases). V lost 1 base, J lost 1 base, and 7 bases lay in between. The germline V gene has CDR1 SGHAT and CDR2 FQNNGV. This CDR3 comprises 14 residues. CDR3 nucleotide sequence: TGTGCCAGCAGCTTAGTGAGGGTCCAAGAGACCCAGTACTTC. Translated, it gives CASSLVRVQETQYF. The full variable domain, completed using reference TRBV11-2 and TRBJ2-5, is EAGVAQSPRYKIIEKRQSVAFWCNPISGHATLYWYQQILGQGPKLLIQFQNNGVVDDSQLPKDRFSAERLKGVDSTLKIQPAKLEDSAVYLCASSLVRVQETQYFGPGTRLLVL.

Many counts were recorded for this clonotype. The chain couples TRBV7-9 to TRBJ2-3; 14 positions match TRBD2. Trimming removed 8 bases from V and 4 bases from J; junction bases left unmatched: 5. Germline CDR1 is SEHNR and CDR2 is FQNEAQ (reference sequence). CDR3 length: 15 residues. CDR3 region: CASGGTSGRSDTQYF. The CDR3 bases are TGTGCCAGCGGGGGGACTAGCGGGAGATCAGATACGCAGTATTTT.

At least ten counts were recorded for this clonotype. V gene TRBV20-1 combines with J gene TRBJ2-5; possibly TRBD2 for D (8 bases). Deletions cut 6 bases from V and 4 bases from J, with 30 bases between. The CDR3 is 18 amino acids. Germline V lookup: CDR1 DFQATT, CDR2 SNEGSKA (reference sequence). The CDR3 reads CSAKADRVVAGPVETQYF. CDR3 bases: TGCAGTGCAAAAGCCGACAGGGTGGTAGCGGGGCCGGTAGAGACCCAGTACTTC.